Listed below are T cell receptor beta chains from one sample, sequenced in a study of T cell repertoires in cytomegalovirus infection. Their antigens are not known. TCRdb re-derived calls from the reads in MiXCR, one entry per CDR3 protein. This sample yields 55,000 to 70,000 distinct CDR3 sequences, of which 25% to 40% are seen a single time; about 74% belongs to the top ten. The source material was PBMCs, sequenced either directly or after in vitro stimulation (not recorded which). The source is a human donor in good health (CMV status not recorded). Some clones in this sample may be carry-over from other donors' samples. The CDR3 runs from the conserved cysteine through the conserved F or W. The D gene is left open where the match is weak. The size of a clone is reported for some rows only, either as once, few or many, or as a class for expanded clones.

clone_size: few
j_call: TRBJ2-5
d_call: -
v_call: TRBV12-3/TRBV12-4
cdr3_aa: CASSTLLGQETQYF
cdr3_nt: TGTGCCAGCAGTACATTATTGGGCCAAGAGACCCAGTACTTC

clone_size: -
j_call: TRBJ2-1
d_call: TRBD1
v_call: TRBV5-6
cdr3_aa: CASSLRTGFNEQFF
cdr3_nt: TGTGCCAGCAGCCTCCGGACAGGGTTTAATGAGCAGTTCTTC

clone_size: -
j_call: TRBJ2-2
d_call: -
v_call: TRBV5-3
cdr3_aa: CASSLGTPGELFF
cdr3_nt: TGTGCCAGCAGCCTAGGCACCCCCGGGGAGCTGTTTTTT

clone_size: -
j_call: TRBJ2-3
d_call: -
v_call: TRBV5-4
cdr3_aa: CASGGGSFRTDTQYF
cdr3_nt: TGTGCCAGCGGTGGTGGAAGTTTTCGCACAGATACGCAGTATTTT

clone_size: few
j_call: TRBJ1-5
d_call: -
v_call: TRBV12-3/TRBV12-4
cdr3_aa: CASSPGGNQPQHF
cdr3_nt: TGTGCCAGCAGCCCCGGCGGCAATCAGCCCCAGCATTTT

clone_size: -
j_call: TRBJ1-1
d_call: TRBD1
v_call: TRBV6-1
cdr3_aa: CASSDPGGTEAFF
cdr3_nt: TGTGCCAGCAGTGATCCAGGGGGGACTGAAGCTTTCTTT

clone_size: few
j_call: TRBJ2-1
d_call: TRBD2
v_call: TRBV12-3/TRBV12-4
cdr3_aa: CASSWLAGTYNEQFF
cdr3_nt: TGTGCCAGCAGTTGGCTAGCGGGGACCTACAATGAGCAGTTCTTC

clone_size: few
j_call: TRBJ2-7
d_call: -
v_call: TRBV12-3/TRBV12-4
cdr3_aa: CASSYPTGPYEQYF
cdr3_nt: TGTGCCAGCAGTTACCCCACAGGACCCTACGAGCAGTACTTC

clone_size: -
j_call: TRBJ2-1
d_call: -
v_call: TRBV5-4
cdr3_aa: CASSLDDESNEQFF
cdr3_nt: TGTGCCAGCAGCTTGGATGACGAGTCCAATGAGCAGTTCTTC

clone_size: -
j_call: TRBJ1-1
d_call: -
v_call: TRBV20-1
cdr3_aa: CSATTGMNTEAFF
cdr3_nt: TGCAGTGCTACCACAGGGATGAACACTGAAGCTTTCTTT

clone_size: few
j_call: TRBJ2-5
d_call: -
v_call: TRBV27
cdr3_aa: CASSLTGPRETQYF
cdr3_nt: TGTGCCAGCAGCTTAACAGGACCGAGAGAGACCCAGTACTTC

clone_size: -
j_call: TRBJ2-7
d_call: -
v_call: TRBV6-5
cdr3_aa: CASSYRGGTGYEQYF
cdr3_nt: TGTGCCAGCAGTTACAGAGGGGGAACGGGGTACGAGCAGTACTTC

clone_size: -
j_call: TRBJ2-5
d_call: -
v_call: TRBV6-1
cdr3_aa: CASSTRVQETQYF
cdr3_nt: TGTGCCAGCAGCACCCGGGTACAAGAGACCCAGTACTTC

clone_size: many
j_call: TRBJ1-3
d_call: -
v_call: TRBV7-2
cdr3_aa: CASSRQQGPGNTIYF
cdr3_nt: TGTGCCAGCAGTCGACAACAGGGACCGGGAAACACCATATATTTT

clone_size: -
j_call: TRBJ2-7
d_call: -
v_call: TRBV5-1
cdr3_aa: CASSSPSGPGVEQYF
cdr3_nt: TGCGCCAGCAGCTCCCCATCGGGACCGGGCGTCGAGCAGTACTTC

clone_size: few
j_call: TRBJ1-1
d_call: -
v_call: TRBV6-5
cdr3_aa: CASSYVGPNTEAFF
cdr3_nt: TGTGCCAGCAGTTACGTGGGGCCGAACACTGAAGCTTTCTTT

clone_size: once
j_call: TRBJ1-1
d_call: -
v_call: TRBV2
cdr3_aa: CASSEHGMMNTEAFF
cdr3_nt: TGTGCCAGCAGTGAACACGGTATGATGAACACTGAAGCTTTCTTT

clone_size: -
j_call: TRBJ2-1
d_call: TRBD2
v_call: TRBV3-1
cdr3_aa: CASSQDWDGRPPYNEQFF
cdr3_nt: TGTGCCAGCAGCCAAGATTGGGACGGGAGGCCGCCCTACAATGAGCAGTTCTTC

clone_size: few
j_call: TRBJ2-7
d_call: TRBD1
v_call: TRBV5-4
cdr3_aa: CASSGTDSYEQYF
cdr3_nt: TGTGCCAGCAGCGGGACAGACTCCTACGAGCAGTACTTC

clone_size: -
j_call: TRBJ2-5
d_call: TRBD2
v_call: TRBV6-2/TRBV6-3
cdr3_aa: CASSRSGSRKTQYF
cdr3_nt: TGTGCCAGCAGCCGTAGCGGGAGTCGGAAGACCCAGTACTTC

clone_size: -
j_call: TRBJ1-1
d_call: -
v_call: TRBV2
cdr3_aa: CASSRSNLMNTEAFF
cdr3_nt: TGTGCCAGCAGTAGGTCGAACTTAATGAACACTGAAGCTTTCTTT

clone_size: medium-sized
j_call: TRBJ1-1
d_call: -
v_call: TRBV7-8
cdr3_aa: CASSLRATGLNTEAFF
cdr3_nt: TGTGCCAGCAGCTTAAGGGCCACAGGGCTGAACACTGAAGCTTTCTTT

clone_size: -
j_call: TRBJ1-5
d_call: TRBD1
v_call: TRBV12-3/TRBV12-4
cdr3_aa: CASSRYRGRWQPQHF
cdr3_nt: TGTGCCAGCAGCCGCTACAGGGGGCGATGGCAGCCCCAGCATTTT

clone_size: once
j_call: TRBJ2-7
d_call: -
v_call: TRBV11-1
cdr3_aa: CASSPGRSYEQYF
cdr3_nt: TGTGCCAGTAGTCCGGGACGTTCATACGAGCAGTACTTC

clone_size: -
j_call: TRBJ2-7
d_call: -
v_call: TRBV7-9
cdr3_aa: CASSLLTDYEQYF
cdr3_nt: TGTGCCAGCAGCTTACTGACGGACTACGAGCAGTACTTC

clone_size: once
j_call: TRBJ2-1
d_call: -
v_call: TRBV10-3
cdr3_aa: CAIRHSRGDKVDEQFF
cdr3_nt: TGTGCCATCAGGCATAGCAGGGGAGACAAAGTAGATGAGCAGTTCTTC

clone_size: few
j_call: TRBJ2-3
d_call: -
v_call: TRBV2
cdr3_aa: CASSEIGGADTQYF
cdr3_nt: TGTGCCAGCAGTGAGATTGGGGGCGCGGATACGCAGTATTTT

clone_size: few
j_call: TRBJ1-3
d_call: TRBD1
v_call: TRBV12-3/TRBV12-4
cdr3_aa: CASSSRLDRFNGNTIYF
cdr3_nt: TGTGCCAGCAGTTCAAGACTGGACAGGTTTAATGGAAACACCATATATTTT

clone_size: many
j_call: TRBJ2-5
d_call: -
v_call: TRBV11-2
cdr3_aa: CASSLIGSLETQYF
cdr3_nt: TGTGCCAGCAGCTTGATAGGGAGTTTGGAGACCCAGTACTTC

clone_size: -
j_call: TRBJ2-7
d_call: TRBD1
v_call: TRBV6-2/TRBV6-3
cdr3_aa: CASRQGTSNSYEQYF
cdr3_nt: TGTGCCAGCCGACAGGGGACGTCCAATTCCTACGAGCAGTACTTC

clone_size: few
j_call: TRBJ1-6
d_call: -
v_call: TRBV4-1
cdr3_aa: CASSQVRLSPLHF
cdr3_nt: TGCGCCAGCAGCCAAGTCAGGCTTTCACCCCTCCACTTT

clone_size: once
j_call: TRBJ2-2
d_call: -
v_call: TRBV6-5
cdr3_aa: CASSYSQGAGELFF
cdr3_nt: TGTGCCAGCAGTTACTCTCAAGGGGCCGGGGAGCTGTTTTTT

clone_size: many
j_call: TRBJ2-3
d_call: TRBD2
v_call: TRBV7-6
cdr3_aa: CASSFTSGTDTQYF
cdr3_nt: TGTGCCAGCAGCTTTACTAGCGGCACAGATACGCAGTATTTT

clone_size: -
j_call: TRBJ2-7
d_call: -
v_call: TRBV5-4
cdr3_aa: CASSLGRYEQYF
cdr3_nt: TGTGCCAGCTCATTGGGACGTTACGAGCAGTACTTC

clone_size: -
j_call: TRBJ2-1
d_call: -
v_call: TRBV28
cdr3_aa: CASSRRWNEQFF
cdr3_nt: TGTGCCAGCAGCCGCCGGTGGAATGAGCAGTTCTTC

clone_size: -
j_call: TRBJ2-1
d_call: TRBD2
v_call: TRBV27
cdr3_aa: CASSQGLAGLGEQFF
cdr3_nt: TGTGCCAGCAGTCAAGGACTAGCGGGACTAGGTGAGCAGTTCTTC

clone_size: -
j_call: TRBJ1-3
d_call: -
v_call: TRBV6-6
cdr3_aa: CASSPPHSGNTIYF
cdr3_nt: TGTGCCAGCAGTCCCCCCCACTCTGGAAACACCATATATTTT

clone_size: few
j_call: TRBJ2-1
d_call: TRBD2
v_call: TRBV7-8
cdr3_aa: CASSSLAGVLSYNEQFF
cdr3_nt: TGTGCCAGCAGCTCACTAGCGGGGGTCCTCTCCTACAATGAGCAGTTCTTC

clone_size: few
j_call: TRBJ1-1
d_call: -
v_call: TRBV7-6
cdr3_aa: CASSLGGAGGAFF
cdr3_nt: TGTGCCAGCAGCTTAGGTGGGGCCGGGGGAGCTTTCTTT

clone_size: -
j_call: TRBJ2-1
d_call: TRBD2
v_call: TRBV19
cdr3_aa: CASRSMGGSHNEQFF
cdr3_nt: TGTGCCAGTAGATCGATGGGGGGGTCCCACAATGAGCAGTTCTTC

clone_size: -
j_call: TRBJ1-3
d_call: -
v_call: TRBV7-7
cdr3_aa: CASSAGLRNTIYF
cdr3_nt: TGTGCCAGCAGCGCAGGATTGAGAAACACCATATATTTT

clone_size: many
j_call: TRBJ2-1
d_call: TRBD2
v_call: TRBV7-9
cdr3_aa: CASSLDKGLADLYNEQFF
cdr3_nt: TGTGCCAGCAGCTTAGATAAGGGGCTAGCGGACTTATACAATGAGCAGTTCTTC

clone_size: few
j_call: TRBJ1-1
d_call: -
v_call: TRBV7-6
cdr3_aa: CASLRERGTEAFF
cdr3_nt: TGTGCCAGCCTCAGGGAAAGGGGCACTGAAGCTTTCTTT

clone_size: -
j_call: TRBJ2-1
d_call: -
v_call: TRBV7-6
cdr3_aa: CASSSRGPGTVQNEQFF
cdr3_nt: TGTGCCAGCAGCTCCCGGGGACCCGGAACGGTCCAAAATGAGCAGTTCTTC

clone_size: -
j_call: TRBJ1-2
d_call: -
v_call: TRBV15
cdr3_aa: CATSREGAVRGYTF
cdr3_nt: TGTGCCACCAGCAGAGAGGGGGCGGTCCGCGGCTACACCTTC

clone_size: -
j_call: TRBJ1-5
d_call: TRBD1
v_call: TRBV2
cdr3_aa: CASSGQGADQPQHF
cdr3_nt: TGTGCCAGCAGCGGACAGGGGGCTGATCAGCCCCAGCATTTT

clone_size: many
j_call: TRBJ1-2
d_call: -
v_call: TRBV7-2
cdr3_aa: CASSLTPGNYGYTF
cdr3_nt: TGTGCCAGCAGCTTGACACCTGGCAACTATGGCTACACCTTC